The 25 T cell receptor beta chains in this list originate from one sample, sequenced in a study of T cell responses to AZD1222 COVID-19 vaccine (dated by TCRdb to the early 2020s). The time point label on this specimen signifies: baseline before first vaccination. The library was obtained by the immunoSEQ multiplex PCR assay. Not all clones reach the TCRdb copy of this immuneACCESS table, which keeps in-frame sequences only. Checked studies attribute under half of the gap to unresolved V genes and leave the rest unexplained. Here the sample has around 94,000 clones; 70% to 90% occur a single time. The ten largest clones take up 15% to 20% of the sample. Source: peripheral blood, taken on day 0 of AZD1222 vaccination. The receptor source for this set is an adult in good health.

The V call is TRBV4-1, the J call TRBJ2-3; D remains ambiguous. V lost 8 bases and J lost 0, with 12 bases in between. Looked up from germline, CDR1 is MGHRA and CDR2 is YSYEKL. The CDR3 has 14 amino acids. The DNA for the CDR3 is TGCGCCAGCCCAGGCTGGGCGAGCACAGATACGCAGTATTTT. Amino acids: CASPGWASTDTQYF.

This chain joins TRBV7-2 and TRBJ1-1, with D possibly TRBD1 on 5 matching bases. The CDR3 spans 15 residues. V was cut by 0 bases and J by 2 bases, with 10 bases left in between. CDR1 is SGHTA and CDR2 is FQGNSA in the germline V gene. The CDR3 sequence: CASSLAPQGNTEAFF. In DNA form, the CDR3 reads TGTGCCAGCAGCTTAGCGCCCCAGGGTAACACTGAAGCTTTCTTT.

The V call is TRBV12-3 or TRBV12-4, the J call TRBJ1-2, with D maybe TRBD1 (6 bases). This CDR3 is built from 13 residues. The V gene lost 5 bases and the J gene lost 3 bases, with 10 bases spanning the gap. CDR3 sequence (DNA): TGTGCCAGCAGTGCTGGACAGTACTATGGCTACACCTTC. It is translated as CASSAGQYYGYTF.

The chain carries TRBV11-2 and TRBJ1-6, with D maybe TRBD1 (5 bases). The V gene's germline CDR1 is SGHAT and CDR2 FQNNGV. The CDR3 runs to 15 residues. Trimming removed 2 bases from V and 4 bases from J, with 9 bases in between. The CDR3 protein is CASSLRQPYNSPLHF. In nucleotides, the CDR3 is TGTGCCAGCAGCTTAAGACAGCCTTATAATTCACCCCTCCACTTT.

This clone was seen a single time. The J gene is TRBJ1-6, the V gene TRBV4-3; D may be TRBD1 (5 bases). Trimming took off 1 base at V and 9 bases at J, with 13 bases between the two ends. Germline values: CDR1 LGHNA, CDR2 YSLEER. This CDR3 contains 15 residues. CDR3 loop: CASSQGGGVSSPLHF. The DNA of the CDR3 is TGCGCCAGCAGCCAAGGGGGGGGAGTCTCTTCACCCCTCCACTTT.

This sequence joins TRBV12-3 or TRBV12-4 and TRBJ2-5; D is ambiguous. The germline V and J ends were trimmed by 5 bases and 0 bases, with 7 bases remaining between them. The CDR3 extends over 13 amino acids. DNA of the CDR3: TGTGCCAGCAGTGACACCTACCAAGAGACCCAGTACTTC. Translated: CASSDTYQETQYF.

The genes are TRBV5-5 and TRBJ1-2; a weak D match, TRBD1 (5 bases). The V gene's germline CDR1 is SGHKS and CDR2 YYEKEE (reference sequence). Trimming shortened V by 4 bases and J by 4 bases, and 23 bases separated the two germline ends. This CDR3 is 17 amino acids long. The CDR3 nucleotides read TGTGCCAGCAGCGCCACGTCCCGGGACCCAAGTTCCTATGGCTACACCTTC. It codes for CASSATSRDPSSYGYTF. Full variable domain (remainder filled in from reference TRBV5-5 and TRBJ1-2): DAGVTQSPTHLIKTRGQQVTLRCSPISGHKSVSWYQQVLGQGPQFIFQYYEKEERGRGNFPDRFSARQFPNYSSELNVNALLLGDSALYLCASSATSRDPSSYGYTFGSGTRLTVV.

A single count supports this clone. V gene TRBV2 combines with J gene TRBJ1-5, with a possible D match to TRBD1 (6 bases). This CDR3 has 15 amino acids. Trimming took off 5 bases at V and 4 bases at J, with 15 bases between the two ends. Germline CDR1 is SNHLY and CDR2 is FYNNEI. The CDR3 is CASSSDSLGNQPQHF. The CDR3, as DNA: TGTGCCAGCAGTTCGGACAGCCTAGGAAATCAGCCCCAGCATTTT. The full variable domain, rest sourced from reference TRBV2 and TRBJ1-5, is EPEVTQTPSHQVTQMGQEVILRCVPISNHLYFYWYRQILGQKVEFLVSFYNNEISEKSEIFDDQFSVERPDGSNFTLKIRSTKLEDSAMYFCASSSDSLGNQPQHFGDGTRLSIL.

The chain couples TRBV9 to TRBJ1-4, with 7 positions matching TRBD1. Germline loops: CDR1 SGDLS, CDR2 YYNGEE. The V gene end was trimmed by 2 bases and the J gene end by 8 bases; junction bases not matched to a gene: 9. The CDR3 length is 15 residues. CDR3 protein: CASSVQTGPSEKLFF. CDR3 sequence (DNA): TGTGCCAGCAGCGTCCAGACAGGGCCGAGCGAAAAACTGTTTTTT.

The chain carries TRBV18 and TRBJ1-1; 8 bases map to TRBD1. Germline values: CDR1 KGHSH, CDR2 LQKENI. The CDR3 runs 14 residues. V was pared by 2 bases and J by 5 bases, with 4 bases of the junction left unmatched. In nucleotides, the CDR3 is TGTGCCAGCTCACCAGGAGACAGGGGTACTGAAGCTTTCTTT. It encodes CASSPGDRGTEAFF.

The CDR3 DNA reads as TGTGCCAGTAGTATAACTAGCGGGCAAGAGACCCAGTACTTC. Encoded protein: CASSITSGQETQYF. The V call is TRBV19, the J call TRBJ2-5; 9 bases agree with TRBD2. The CDR3 sequence is 14 residues long. With V trimmed by 2 bases and J by 2 bases, 0 bases remained unmatched. Germline lookup yields CDR1 LNHDA and CDR2 SQIVND (reference sequence).

This chain links TRBV29-1 with TRBJ2-1, with D hard to call. The V gene's germline CDR1 is SQVTM and CDR2 ANQGSEA. V lost 2 bases and J lost 0, with 14 bases in between. CDR3 size: 16 residues. In DNA, the CDR3 is TGCAGCGTTGAAACGGCTCATTCCCGCTCCTACAATGAGCAGTTCTTC. Its translation: CSVETAHSRSYNEQFF.

This chain connects TRBV4-3 to TRBJ1-5; possibly TRBD1 for D (6 bases). Germline V gene lookup returns CDR1 LGHNA and CDR2 YSLEER. Trimming stripped 4 bases from V and 6 bases from J, with 13 bases between. This CDR3 is 14 amino acids long. The DNA of the CDR3 is TGCGCCAGCAGCCCCGGAGAGGGGGGTCAGCCCCAGCATTTT. Protein product: CASSPGEGGQPQHF.

The rearrangement links TRBV2 to TRBJ2-2, with 7 nucleotides matching TRBD1. Germline CDR1 reads SNHLY; CDR2 reads FYNNEI. This CDR3 spans 13 amino acids. With V trimmed by 5 bases and J by 8 bases, 5 bases remained unmatched. The CDR3 coding sequence is TGTGCCAGCAGTCGACAGGGTAGGGGGGAGCTGTTTTTT. Translated: CASSRQGRGELFF.

The chain couples TRBV25-1 to TRBJ1-1, with D hard to call. The CDR3 runs to 15 residues. Germline-derived CDR1 and CDR2 are MGHDK and SYGVNS. V was cut by 0 bases and J by 4 bases, with 12 bases left in between. The CDR3 bases are TGTGCCAGCAGTGAATACGGAGGGCAGACCACTGAAGCTTTCTTT. Amino acid sequence: CASSEYGGQTTEAFF. The full variable domain, its missing parts supplied by reference TRBV25-1 and TRBJ1-1, is EADIYQTPRYLVIGTGKKITLECSQTMGHDKMYWYQQDPGMELHLIHYSYGVNSTEKGDLSSESTVSRIRTEHFPLTLESARPSHTSQYLCASSEYGGQTTEAFFGQGTRLTVV.

This chain uses TRBV28 with TRBJ1-1, with D possibly being TRBD1 (6 bases). The germline CDR1 and CDR2 sequences are MDHEN and SYDVKM. Trimming removed 7 bases from V and 11 bases from J, with 20 bases in between. The CDR3 spans 13 residues. The CDR3 loop is CASIGTNLGGAFF. The CDR3 DNA reads as TGTGCCAGCATAGGGACCAATCTGGGGGGCGCTTTCTTT.

This chain links TRBV29-1 with TRBJ1-2, with D possibly being TRBD1 (6 bases). Trimming took 0 bases from V and 7 from J, leaving 9 bases between them. The CDR3 is 12 amino acids. Germline loops: CDR1 SQVTM, CDR2 ANQGSEA. CDR3 nucleotides: TGCAGCGTTGAAGACAGGGGTGGTGGCTACACCTTC. Amino acid sequence: CSVEDRGGGYTF.

This chain uses TRBV6-5 with TRBJ1-2, with D unclear. CDR1 is MNHEY and CDR2 is SVGAGI in the germline V gene. The V end lost 7 bases, the J end lost 8 bases, and 17 bases lay between the germline ends. The CDR3 length is 13 residues. CDR3: CASTPSRGMGYTF. The CDR3, as DNA: TGTGCCAGCACCCCTTCCAGAGGGATGGGCTACACCTTC.

This chain links TRBV7-3 with TRBJ2-3; D call uncertain. Germline lookup yields CDR1 SGHTA and CDR2 FQGTGA. V shed 5 bases and J shed 2 bases, with 8 bases lying between them. CDR3 length: 13 amino acids. The DNA of the CDR3 is TGTGCCAGCAGCGGAGCTATCACAGATACGCAGTATTTT. Translated: CASSGAITDTQYF.

The chain combines TRBV6-5 with TRBJ2-7; the match to TRBD2 covers 7 bases. CDR3 length: 15 residues. Unmatched junction bases numbered 11, after V lost 7 bases and J lost 2 bases. Germline CDR1 reads MNHEY; CDR2 reads SVGAGI. The chain's CDR3 is CASTKEGGGPYEQYF. The CDR3 bases are TGTGCCAGCACCAAAGAGGGCGGGGGACCCTACGAGCAGTACTTC.

The rearrangement joins TRBV7-2 to TRBJ1-2; D is undetermined. V shed 6 bases and J shed 8 bases, with 19 bases lying between them. Germline loops: CDR1 SGHTA, CDR2 FQGNSA. The CDR3 loop spans 14 amino acids. The CDR3 is CASRTGLGMEGYTF. DNA for the CDR3: TGTGCCAGCAGAACCGGTCTGGGGATGGAGGGCTACACCTTC. Based on the CDR3 plus reference TRBV7-2 and TRBJ1-2, the full variable domain is GAGVSQSPSNKVTEKGKDVELRCDPISGHTALYWYRQSLGQGLEFLIYFQGNSAPDKSGLPSDRFSAERTGGSVSTLTIQRTQQEDSAVYLCASRTGLGMEGYTFGSGTRLTVV.

This chain links TRBV5-1 with TRBJ1-4, with 7 positions matching TRBD1. V shed 0 bases and J 3 bases; nucleotides not matched to a gene: 2. Germline CDR1 SGHRS, CDR2 YFSETQ. CDR3 length equals 15 residues. The CDR3 reads CASSLGGTANEKLFF. In nucleotides, the CDR3 is TGCGCCAGCAGCTTGGGAGGGACAGCTAATGAAAAACTGTTTTTT.

CDR3 nucleotide sequence: TGTGCCAGCAGCACCGGGACCCCCCGGGAGCTGTTTTTT. As protein: CASSTGTPRELFF. The chain uses TRBV5-8 and TRBJ2-2; D possibly matches TRBD1 or TRBD2 (5 bases each). The V gene lost 4 bases and the J gene lost 9 bases, with 13 bases spanning the gap. The CDR3 sequence is 13 residues long. Germline CDR1 reads SGHTS; CDR2 reads YDEGEE.

This clone has just a few counts. The chain is built from TRBV7-2 and TRBJ2-3; 11 bases match TRBD2. In germline, CDR1 is SGHTA, CDR2 FQGNSA. This CDR3 is built from 15 residues. The V and J ends lost 4 bases and 3 bases, in that order; junction bases with no gene match: 3. CDR3 loop: CASSSGLAETDTQYF. Here the CDR3 DNA reads TGTGCCAGCAGCTCGGGACTAGCGGAAACAGATACGCAGTATTTT.

V and J are TRBV18 and TRBJ2-7; the match to TRBD2 covers 14 bases. Trimming at V came to 5 bases and at J to 6 bases, leaving 6 bases not matched to a gene. The CDR3 is made up of 15 amino acids. The germline V gene encodes CDR1 KGHSH and CDR2 LQKENI. The CDR3 loop reads CASSSGLAGVGEQYF. CDR3 in DNA: TGTGCCAGCTCATCGGGACTAGCGGGAGTTGGCGAGCAGTACTTC.